This T cell receptor beta chain was captured by sequencing in a study of cytomegalovirus exposure and HLA in healthy donors (dated by TCRdb to between 2016 and 2019). Some background on the complete study: In an earlier analysis of approximately 640 of the donors, 276 Gb of sequence data and some 120 million unique TCR beta sequences from about 190 million T cells were reported. The study profiled the T cell repertoires of some 610 subjects by immunosequencing and related them to cytomegalovirus serostatus. In an earlier analysis of several hundred of the donors, high-throughput TCR beta sequencing was used to judge whether each TCR beta V gene segment behaved as functional or pseudogenic. Donor age, sex, ethnicity and CMV serostatus were compiled together with the repertoire data. A separate validation cohort of roughly 130 different subjects was used in addition to the roughly 670-subject first cohort. The study aimed to test whether signatures of past pathogen exposure could be identified by cataloging public T cell receptors. The genetic ancestry cluster associated with self-reported Caucasian donors included 81% of the approximately 430 genotyped donors. An early release that covered roughly 600 HLA-typed donors contained around 330 gigabases of sequencing data and 85 million to 100 million unique TCR sequences. Typing coverage differed by locus: A, B, C, DRB1 and DQB1 were typed in about 620-630 donors, DQA1 in about 500, DPA1 in nearly 610, and DPB1 in about 450. To predict cytomegalovirus infection status, the study brought together high-throughput TCR immunosequencing, statistical association of individual TCRs with disease status, and machine learning. HLA typing covered class I and class II loci at four-digit resolution. A later genetic analysis took genome-wide SNP genotypes for about 60% of the roughly 670 donors and used that subset as a discovery cohort. Every repertoire in the discovery cohort had been generated on one and the same sequencing platform. To study patterns of TCR occurrence, a later analysis re-analyzed previously published TCR beta repertoires from more than 550 donors and added high-resolution HLA genotyping. Roughly 5 DR-DQ haplotypes were handled as single units for association and clustering, since linkage in the cohort was strong. Among around 400 genotyped donors of the cohort, an average of roughly 230,000 unique TCR beta nucleotide sequences was sequenced per donor, of which approximately 18% were non-productive. Rather than drawing on any new phenotypic data, the later analysis identified candidate immune exposures from TCR beta sequences and the way those sequences occurred across donors. Results and caveats for the whole study, not just this receptor: According to the authors, the approach could potentially be generalized to other disease states and immunological phenotypes. Most CMV-associated TCR beta chains appeared to be HLA-restricted in a later analysis, and the HLA associations seemed to be driven largely by CMV exposure. In a later analysis, HLA-associated TCR beta chains showed more clonal expansion and lower generation probabilities than non-associated chains that were equally common. Some IMGT-functional V segments, including TRBV6-2 and TRBV6-3, could not be told apart with the 87-base-pair reads, so those segments were excluded. A later analysis found that TCR association rates varied across HLA loci, with DRB1 alleles showing the most associated TCRs and HLA-C alleles the fewest. HLA typing was unavailable for some donors at each locus, so association tests used only the typed subset. A further reported finding was that TCR beta sequences accurately predicted the HLA-A and HLA-B alleles for most subjects in the first cohort. Most TCR sequences were seen in very few donors, while some public TCRs were found in many individuals. Three of the identified cytomegalovirus-associated TCR beta chains were confirmed in vitro to be specific for cytomegalovirus antigens. CMV serostatus was the only immune exposure information available for the cohort. Because counts were too low, some 16 rarely observed V segments, including chromosome 9 orphons, were excluded from the earlier analysis of 587 of the donors. In the study, around 150 TCR beta chains were listed as associated with cytomegalovirus. In a later analysis, several top co-occurrence clusters were reported to appear linked to parvovirus B19, influenza, CMV and Epstein-Barr virus. Linkage disequilibrium might explain the correlated functional status among segregating V segments, but an unknown experimental factor could not be excluded. A group of highly shared sequence variants was considered likely to be a technical artifact of the sequencing pipeline. The cohort was sequenced for TCR beta chains only, and without alpha or paired-chain data the features that could be detected were limited. In both the original and validation cohorts, the classifier was reported to diagnose cytomegalovirus status with high specificity and sensitivity. In a later genetic analysis, fewer N-insertions in productive TCRs were reported among donors in an Asian-associated ancestry cluster than the roughly 700-donor mean. Assigning TCR associations to individual alleles was difficult when HLA alleles, especially DR and DQ, strongly co-occurred. At a false discovery rate of 0.05, a later analysis linked roughly 17,000 TCR beta sequences to specific HLA alleles. The presence/absence analyses assumed that sequencing depth was roughly uniform across donors, and that assumption may not be true. Broadly in line with IMGT annotations, most TCR beta V segments showed up in productive rearrangements about 87% or about 30% of the time in an earlier analysis of approximately 600 of the donors. In a later genetic analysis, a missense DCLRE1C variant was associated with V-gene and J-gene trimming of TCR beta chains, and the association was replicated in an independent cohort.

Concerning this clone itself: Its antigen is not yet known. No quality values exist for individual bases; no much larger clone is one base distant.

Ends trimmed: V by 6 bases, J by 5 bases; bases unmatched to a gene: 9. According to the germline V gene, CDR1 reads KGHSH and CDR2 reads LQKENI. Its CDR3 holds 15 amino acids, cysteine through phenylalanine. Only the CDR3 DNA stays, 45 bases, in frame from base 1. Library preparation used the immunoSEQ multiplex PCR assay. A mixture of 60 forward primers for TCR Vbeta segments and 13 reverse primers for TCR Jbeta segments was used in the multiplex PCR. A multiplex PCR assay on genomic DNA amplified the CDR3 region of rearranged TCR beta genes. Amplified TCR beta libraries were sequenced as 87-base-pair reads on the Illumina HiSeq System. As for how the authors treated the data: Across the roughly 600 repertoires, a later analysis counted about 81 million unique TCR beta chains, about 10 million of which were shared by at least two donors. Raw reads were error-corrected and collapsed into unique sequences by a nearest-neighbor algorithm in which closely related sequences were merged to remove PCR and sequencing errors. V, D and J gene segments were assigned by aligning CDR3 sequences to IMGT reference sequences. For a sequence to be retained, at least a six-nucleotide match to both a V gene segment and a J gene segment was required. Rearrangements were called productive when the CDR3 lacked stop codons and stayed in frame with V and J; all others were non-productive. CDR3 was defined by IMGT convention, running from the second conserved V-encoded cysteine to the conserved J-encoded phenylalanine. In an earlier analysis of around 600 of the donors, sequences lacking an unambiguous match to a single V gene segment were excluded. An earlier analysis of 587 of the donors called V segments functional above 56.7% productive rearrangements and segregating when the between-donor standard deviation exceeded 5%. A statistical classification framework was developed to diagnose cytomegalovirus status using the catalog of TCR beta chain sequences. V and J gene assignment, in a later analysis, came from comparing TCR nucleotide sequences with IMGT/GENE-DB human TR gene sequences. In a later analysis, CDR3 sequences and most-parsimonious VDJ recombination scenarios were assigned using the TCRdist pipeline. In a later analysis, each TCR beta chain was defined by its CDR3 amino acid sequence together with its V-gene family, and reads without a unique V-gene family were excluded. As a way to deal with suspected cross-contamination and a sequencing artifact, a later analysis dropped 592 nucleotide sequences that were highly shared and had low generation probability. In a later analysis, a clonal expansion index was calculated for each public chain from normalized within-repertoire ranks of inferred template counts. In a later analysis, generation probabilities were computed using a VDJ recombination model fitted to out-of-frame rearrangements, and the results were checked against IGoR. A later analysis scored TCR-TCR, TCR-HLA and TCR-CMV co-occurrence with hypergeometric tests, applying a repertoire-size bias correction to TCR pairs. To estimate false discovery rates, a later analysis permuted the HLA or CMV assignments 20 times. In a later analysis, co-occurring TCRs were grouped using DBSCAN, with TCRdist sequence similarity added in when clustering inside HLA-allele-positive subsets. Repertoires with fewer than 30,000 or more than 120,000 public chains were left out of co-occurrence clustering, as were about 5 repertoires with anomalous nucleotide sharing. TCRdb took this table from immuneACCESS and kept in-frame rearrangements with V and J called. Such tables lack part of the clones; where checked against another copy, unresolved V genes explain under half of the gap, and the rest is unexplained. V, J and clone size are those of that table, while D and trimming were read from the DNA. The sample contains around 210,000 clones, roughly 85% of them found a single time. The ten top clones hold 0.24% of the sample.

The cohort consisted of fewer than 700 healthy bone marrow donors. At the time of sampling, all cohort members were nominally healthy, though unrecorded immune exposures were likely present. The donor was CMV seronegative and was included in the group of 352 seronegative cohort members. A peripheral blood sample was provided by each donor, and peripheral blood mononuclear cells were used for TCR beta sequencing. The Qiagen DNeasy Blood Extraction Kit was used to extract genomic DNA from the blood cell samples. The sequence came from a girl aged 2 to 9 in good health and CMV-seronegative. The sequence joins TRBV18 to TRBJ2-1, and 8 junctional nucleotides match TRBD1. Input material: PBMCs. The DNA is TGTGCCAGCTCCCGCAGACAGGGGTGGGACAATGAGCAGTTCTTC. Its translation is CASSRRQGWDNEQFF.